The 23 T cell receptor beta chains listed next were all sequenced from one sample in a study of shared clonotypes between healthy human individuals. Profiled with immunoSEQ multiplex PCR; TCRdb holds only in-frame clones, not every one. This table has about 1.5 million clones, approximately 98% appearing once. The sequencing sample was made of naive CD4+ T cells sorted from blood. Described subset: CD45RA+ positively selected. These receptor sequences come from a man younger than 40 in good health.

The chain joins TRBV5-1 to TRBJ2-1; D call uncertain. The length of the CDR3 is 12 residues. Germline-derived CDR1 and CDR2 are SGHRS and YFSETQ. V was trimmed by 4 bases and J by 8 bases, leaving 10 bases between them. The CDR3 DNA reads TGCGCCAGCAGCATAGTGGGTTATGAGCAGTTCTTC. Translating gives CASSIVGYEQFF.

The chain uses TRBV7-7 and TRBJ2-5, with D perhaps matching TRBD1 (5 bases). This CDR3 contains 14 residues. The germline V and J ends were trimmed by 5 bases and 5 bases, with 15 bases remaining between them. The germline CDR1 and CDR2 sequences are SSHAT and FNYEAQ (reference sequence). The CDR3 region is CASSHQGKWETQYF. The CDR3 DNA follows: TGTGCCAGCAGCCATCAGGGTAAATGGGAGACCCAGTACTTC.

The chain couples TRBV7-2 to TRBJ2-2, with TRBD2 matching over 14 bases. V lost 5 bases, J lost 4 bases, and 3 bases stayed unmatched. The germline gives CDR1 SGHTA, CDR2 FQGNSA. CDR3 length equals 16 residues. CDR3 protein: CASSRTSGRPTGELFF. DNA of the CDR3: TGTGCCAGCAGCCGGACTAGCGGGAGGCCCACCGGGGAGCTGTTTTTT. The full variable domain, with the rest looked up from reference TRBV7-2 and TRBJ2-2, is GAGVSQSPSNKVTEKGKDVELRCDPISGHTALYWYRQSLGQGLEFLIYFQGNSAPDKSGLPSDRFSAERTGGSVSTLTIQRTQQEDSAVYLCASSRTSGRPTGELFFGEGSRLTVL.

J is TRBJ2-3 and V is TRBV25-1; D is perhaps TRBD2 (5 bases). Per germline, CDR1 MGHDK and CDR2 SYGVNS. This CDR3 has 13 amino acids. The V end was cut by 7 bases, the J end by 4 bases, with 12 bases between. CDR3: CASTPLRADTQYF. The CDR3 bases are TGTGCCAGCACCCCCTTGAGGGCAGATACGCAGTATTTT. Together with reference TRBV25-1 and TRBJ2-3, the CDR3 gives the full variable domain: EADIYQTPRYLVIGTGKKITLECSQTMGHDKMYWYQQDPGMELHLIHYSYGVNSTEKGDLSSESTVSRIRTEHFPLTLESARPSHTSQYLCASTPLRADTQYFGPGTRLTVL.

V gene TRBV6-5 combines with J gene TRBJ2-1, with D perhaps matching TRBD2 (7 bases). This CDR3 spans 16 amino acids. Germline CDR1 MNHEY, CDR2 SVGAGI. V was pared by 2 bases and J by 2 bases, with 13 bases between. CDR3 coding DNA: TGTGCCAGCAGTTACCTAGGGGGGGGGACCTACAATGAGCAGTTCTTC. Translating gives CASSYLGGGTYNEQFF.

The CDR3 sequence: CASSLGSLDTDTQYF. DNA of the CDR3: TGTGCCAGCAGCTTGGGTAGTTTAGACACAGATACGCAGTATTTT. The chain couples TRBV7-9 to TRBJ2-3, with no clear D. The ends were cut back, 3 bases at V and 2 bases at J, with 12 bases in the middle. The CDR3 is made up of 15 amino acids. Germline V gene lookup returns CDR1 SEHNR and CDR2 FQNEAQ (reference sequence). The whole variable domain, filled in from reference TRBV7-9 and TRBJ2-3, reads DTGVSQNPRHKITKRGQNVTFRCDPISEHNRLYWYRQTLGQGPEFLTYFQNEAQLEKSRLLSDRFSAERPKGSFSTLEIQRTEQGDSAMYLCASSLGSLDTDTQYFGPGTRLTVL.

The rearrangement links TRBV10-3 to TRBJ2-1; D not certain. Between the trimmed V and J ends, which lost 5 bases and 5 bases, there was a span of 7 bases. The germline V gene has CDR1 ENHRY and CDR2 SYGVKD. CDR3 size: 12 residues. This CDR3 is CAISLTNNEQFF. CDR3 coding DNA: TGTGCCATCAGTTTAACTAACAATGAGCAGTTCTTC.

The chain couples TRBV9 to TRBJ1-2, with 7 bases that match TRBD1. Trimming removed 7 bases from V and 5 bases from J; junction bases left unmatched: 11. This CDR3 contains 14 residues. CDR1 and CDR2 from the germline V gene are SGDLS and YYNGEE. The CDR3 sequence: CASAQGQSTYGYTF. The CDR3 nucleotides read TGTGCCAGCGCACAGGGACAGTCAACGTATGGCTACACCTTC.

A single count supports this clone. This chain uses TRBV5-6 with TRBJ1-4, with 7 positions matching TRBD1. Germline assignment: CDR1 SGHDT and CDR2 YYEEEE. V shed 4 bases and J 2 bases; nucleotides not matched to a gene: 2. The CDR3 is made up of 14 amino acids. CDR3 nucleotides: TGTGCCAGCAGCCACAGGGGCACTAATGAAAAACTGTTTTTT. It translates to CASSHRGTNEKLFF.

The chain employs TRBV14 and TRBJ2-7, with D possibly being TRBD1 (5 bases). Germline loops: CDR1 SGHDN, CDR2 FVKESK. The CDR3 sequence is 13 residues long. V lost 1 base and J 8 bases, leaving 12 bases between the germline ends. For the CDR3, the DNA is TGTGCCAGCAGCCAAGCGCAGGGAAGTAAGCAGTACTTC. Translating gives CASSQAQGSKQYF.

Here the CDR3 DNA reads TGTGCCAGCTCACCACCGGCAGCTAGCGGGAGGCAGTCGTTTCAGCAGTTCTTC. This translates into CASSPPAASGRQSFQQFF. The chain employs TRBV18 and TRBJ2-1, with 11 bases lining up with TRBD2. The V gene's germline CDR1 is KGHSH and CDR2 LQKENI. With 0 bases clipped from V and 11 bases from J, the junction kept 15 bases outside the gene matches. This CDR3 comprises 18 residues.

On this clone: Other DNA sequences in this sample translate to the same CDR3. This chain links TRBV2 with TRBJ2-3, with TRBD2 matching 13 bases. V trimming: 4 bases; J trimming: 3 bases; junction bases outside the gene matches: 4. This CDR3 is built from 16 residues. In germline, CDR1 is SNHLY, CDR2 FYNNEI. The CDR3: CASSAGLAGRTDTQYF. CDR3 bases: TGTGCCAGCAGTGCGGGACTAGCGGGAAGAACAGATACGCAGTATTTT. Filled out from reference TRBV2 and TRBJ2-3, the complete variable domain reads EPEVTQTPSHQVTQMGQEVILRCVPISNHLYFYWYRQILGQKVEFLVSFYNNEISEKSEIFDDQFSVERPDGSNFTLKIRSTKLEDSAMYFCASSAGLAGRTDTQYFGPGTRLTVL.

The chain employs TRBV27 and TRBJ1-4; tentatively, D is TRBD1 (6 bases). The CDR3 is made up of 16 amino acids. The V end was cut by 4 bases, the J end by 2 bases, with 14 bases between. From germline, CDR1 is MNHEY and CDR2 SMNVEV (reference sequence). CDR3 sequence reads: CASSSGVRGTNEKLFF. The CDR3 DNA sequence: TGTGCCAGCAGTTCTGGGGTTAGGGGGACTAATGAAAAACTGTTTTTT.

The chain recombines TRBV5-1 with TRBJ1-5, with TRBD1 matching 12 bases. Germline assignment: CDR1 SGHRS and CDR2 YFSETQ. CDR3 size: 18 residues. The V and J ends lost 4 bases and 1 base, in that order; junction bases with no gene match: 9. The CDR3 sequence: CASSPGTGGHRSNQPQHF. DNA for the CDR3: TGCGCCAGCAGCCCAGGGACAGGGGGCCATAGGAGCAATCAGCCCCAGCATTTT.

This chain connects TRBV4-1 to TRBJ1-4; 9 bases agree with TRBD1. This CDR3 has 16 residues. Trimming cost V 2 bases and J 8 bases; bases outside gene matches: 9. Looked up from germline, CDR1 is MGHRA and CDR2 is YSYEKL. The CDR3 DNA sequence: TGCGCCAGCAGCCAACCACGGGACAGGGAAGGGGAAAAACTGTTTTTT. This encodes CASSQPRDREGEKLFF.

The CDR3 is CASSLALAESTDTQYF. CDR3 in DNA: TGTGCCAGCAGCTTGGCTTTAGCGGAGAGCACAGATACGCAGTATTTT. The chain links TRBV5-4 to TRBJ2-3; perhaps TRBD2 as D (6 bases). This CDR3 is 16 amino acids long. CDR1 is SGHNT, CDR2 YYREEE, per germline (reference sequence). V lost 0 bases and J lost 0, with 11 bases in between.

The rearrangement links TRBV5-1 to TRBJ2-7, with 9 bases lining up with TRBD2. Germline V CDR1 and CDR2: SGHRS, YFSETQ. With V trimmed by 4 bases and J by 3 bases, 11 bases remained unmatched. This CDR3 has 16 amino acids. The CDR3 DNA sequence: TGCGCCAGCAGCCCCCTTGGTATAGCGGGAGTCTACGAGCAGTACTTC. Amino acids: CASSPLGIAGVYEQYF.

V and J are TRBV4-3 and TRBJ2-6, with TRBD1 matching 7 bases. The CDR3 totals 18 residues. CDR1 and CDR2 from the germline V gene are LGHNA and YSLEER. The V segment lost 4 bases and the J segment 0 bases; nucleotides outside the gene matches: 9. This CDR3 reads CASSPSGTVNSGANVLTF. CDR3 DNA: TGCGCCAGCAGCCCTTCCGGGACAGTCAACTCTGGGGCCAACGTCCTGACTTTC.

This sequence joins TRBV29-1 and TRBJ2-1, with D tentatively TRBD2 (6 bases). V gave up 6 bases and J gave up 2 bases, with 20 bases separating them. Germline CDR1 is SQVTM and CDR2 is ANQGSEA. The CDR3 loop spans 16 amino acids. CDR3 region: CSVIRKGLLPYNEQFF. The CDR3 DNA reads TGCAGCGTCATAAGGAAGGGACTTCTCCCCTACAATGAGCAGTTCTTC.

J is TRBJ2-7 and V is TRBV6-6; no reliable D call. Trimming cost V 0 bases and J 0 bases, with 12 bases left between them. The germline V gene encodes CDR1 MNHNY and CDR2 SVGAGI (reference sequence). The CDR3 is 16 amino acids. CDR3 protein: CASSYSPPASSYEQYF. For the CDR3, the DNA is TGTGCCAGCAGTTACTCGCCCCCCGCGAGCTCCTACGAGCAGTACTTC.

The chain combines TRBV5-1 with TRBJ1-3; D call uncertain. V was pared by 3 bases and J by 0 bases, with 7 bases between. This CDR3 comprises 14 residues. Germline V gene sequence: CDR1 SGHRS, CDR2 YFSETQ. CDR3 DNA sequence: TGCGCCAGCAGCTCCGAGACCTCTGGAAACACCATATATTTT. Protein product: CASSSETSGNTIYF.

This chain joins TRBV7-9 and TRBJ1-3; a weak D match, TRBD1 (5 bases). Deletions cut 6 bases from V and 2 bases from J, with 14 bases between. Per the germline V gene, CDR1 is SEHNR and CDR2 is FQNEAQ (reference sequence). The CDR3 runs to 15 residues. The chain's CDR3 is CASSPGTVPGNTIYF. The CDR3 nucleotides read TGTGCCAGCAGTCCGGGGACGGTCCCTGGAAACACCATATATTTT. Drawing the rest from reference TRBV7-9 and TRBJ1-3, the complete variable domain is DTGVSQNPRHKITKRGQNVTFRCDPISEHNRLYWYRQTLGQGPEFLTYFQNEAQLEKSRLLSDRFSAERPKGSFSTLEIQRTEQGDSAMYLCASSPGTVPGNTIYFGEGSWLTVV.

The chain joins TRBV19 to TRBJ2-3; D might be TRBD1 (7 bases). The CDR3 covers 14 residues. The germline CDR1 and CDR2 sequences are LNHDA and SQIVND (reference sequence). V lost 7 bases and J 10 bases, leaving 21 bases between the germline ends. The CDR3 nucleotides read TGTGCCAGTACCCCAGGGGGACTCCCATTCTCGCAGTATTTT. Amino acid sequence: CASTPGGLPFSQYF.